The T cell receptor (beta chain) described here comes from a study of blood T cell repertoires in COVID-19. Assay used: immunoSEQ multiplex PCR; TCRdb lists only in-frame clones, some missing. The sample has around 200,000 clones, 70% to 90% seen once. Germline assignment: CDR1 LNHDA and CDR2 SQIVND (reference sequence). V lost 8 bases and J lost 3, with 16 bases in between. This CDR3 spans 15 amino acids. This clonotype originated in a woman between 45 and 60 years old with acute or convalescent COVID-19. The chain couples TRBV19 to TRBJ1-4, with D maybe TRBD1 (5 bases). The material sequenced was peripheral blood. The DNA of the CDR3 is TGTGCCAGTTCAAACCCAGGGTCCCCTAATGAAAAACTGTTTTTT. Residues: CASSNPGSPNEKLFF.